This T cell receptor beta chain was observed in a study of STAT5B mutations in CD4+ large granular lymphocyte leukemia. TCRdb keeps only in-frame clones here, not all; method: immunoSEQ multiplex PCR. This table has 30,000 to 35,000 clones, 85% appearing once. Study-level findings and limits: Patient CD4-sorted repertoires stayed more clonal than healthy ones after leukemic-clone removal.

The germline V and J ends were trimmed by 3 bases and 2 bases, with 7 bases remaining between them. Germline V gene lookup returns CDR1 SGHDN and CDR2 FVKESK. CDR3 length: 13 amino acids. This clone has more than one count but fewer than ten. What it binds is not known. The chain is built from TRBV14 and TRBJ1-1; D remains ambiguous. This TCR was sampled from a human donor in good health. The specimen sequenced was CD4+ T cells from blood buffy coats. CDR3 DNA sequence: TGTGCCAGCAGCCAGACACCCAACACTGAAGCTTTCTTT. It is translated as CASSQTPNTEAFF.